This T cell receptor (beta chain) was recovered during a study of blood T cells in healthy people across ages. The study, taken as a whole, reports: Naive T cell percentage showed a strong correlation with the diversity of TCR beta.

A sample-barcoded 5' primer and a J-beta primer mix were used in a second PCR of about 7 to 12 cycles. TCRdb itself ran the 5' RACE reads through MiXCR, one entry per CDR3 protein. Seen here are fewer than 800,000 distinct CDR3 sequences, approximately 25% observed once, and the top ten hold 9.4%. This clonotype has a handful of counts. Its antigen is still unknown. The same data also went into a second study, on T cells of mothers and their children.

This TCR derives from a boy younger than 18 in good health. The source material was blood.

CDR3 bases: TGCGCCAGCAGCCAAGATAATTTAGGCGAGCAGTACTTC. This codes for CASSQDNLGEQYF. The J gene is TRBJ2-7, the V gene TRBV4-3; no clear D gene. In germline, CDR1 is LGHNA, CDR2 YSLEER. V lost 0 bases and J lost 6, with 9 bases in between. The CDR3 extends over 13 amino acids.